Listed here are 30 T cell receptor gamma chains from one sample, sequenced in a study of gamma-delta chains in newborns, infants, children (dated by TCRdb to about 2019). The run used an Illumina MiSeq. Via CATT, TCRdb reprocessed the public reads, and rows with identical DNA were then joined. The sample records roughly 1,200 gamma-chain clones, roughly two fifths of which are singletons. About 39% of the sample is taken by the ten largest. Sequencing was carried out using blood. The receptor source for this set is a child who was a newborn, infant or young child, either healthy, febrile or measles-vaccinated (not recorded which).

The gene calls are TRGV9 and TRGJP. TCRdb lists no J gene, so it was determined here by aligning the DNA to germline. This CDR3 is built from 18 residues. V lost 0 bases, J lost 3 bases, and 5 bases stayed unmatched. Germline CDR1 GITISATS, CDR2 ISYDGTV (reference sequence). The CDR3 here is CALWEVRMQELGKKIKVF. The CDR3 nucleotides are TGTGCCTTGTGGGAGGTGAGGATGCAAGAGTTGGGCAAAAAAATCAAGGTATTT.

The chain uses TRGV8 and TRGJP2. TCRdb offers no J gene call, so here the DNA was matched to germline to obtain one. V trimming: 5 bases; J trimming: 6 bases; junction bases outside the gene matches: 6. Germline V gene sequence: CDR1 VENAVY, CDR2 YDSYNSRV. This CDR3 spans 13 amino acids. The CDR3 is CATWVKGDWIKTF. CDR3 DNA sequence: TGTGCCACCTGGGTTAAGGGTGATTGGATCAAGACGTTT.

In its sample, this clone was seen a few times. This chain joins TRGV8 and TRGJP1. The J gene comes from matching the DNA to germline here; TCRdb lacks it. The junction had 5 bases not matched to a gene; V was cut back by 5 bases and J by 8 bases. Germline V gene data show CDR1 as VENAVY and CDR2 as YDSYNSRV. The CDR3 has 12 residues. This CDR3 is CATWAPGWFKIF. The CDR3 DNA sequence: TGTGCCACCTGGGCCCCAGGTTGGTTCAAGATATTT.

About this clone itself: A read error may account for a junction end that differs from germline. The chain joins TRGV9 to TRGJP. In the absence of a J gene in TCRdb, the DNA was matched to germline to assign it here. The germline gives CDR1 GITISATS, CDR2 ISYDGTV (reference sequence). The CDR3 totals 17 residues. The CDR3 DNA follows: TGTGCCTTCTGGGAGGACCTAGGGGAGTTGGGCAAAAAAATCAAGGTATTT. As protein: CAFWEDLGELGKKIKVF.

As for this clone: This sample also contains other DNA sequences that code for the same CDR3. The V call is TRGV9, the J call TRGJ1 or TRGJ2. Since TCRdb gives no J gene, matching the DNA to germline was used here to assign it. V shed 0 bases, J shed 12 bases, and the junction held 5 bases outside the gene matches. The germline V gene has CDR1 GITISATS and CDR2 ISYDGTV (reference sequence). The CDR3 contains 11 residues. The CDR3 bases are TGTGCCTTGTGGGAGGTGAGAGGGAAACTCTTT. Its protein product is CALWEVRGKLF.

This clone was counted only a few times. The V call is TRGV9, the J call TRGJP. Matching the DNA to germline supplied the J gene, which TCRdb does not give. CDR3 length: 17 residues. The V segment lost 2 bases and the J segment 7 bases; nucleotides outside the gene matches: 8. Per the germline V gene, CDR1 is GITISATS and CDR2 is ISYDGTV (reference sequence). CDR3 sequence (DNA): TGTGCCTTGTGGGAGGGTTCACGGGAGTTGGGCAAAAAAATCAAGGTATTT. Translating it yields CALWEGSRELGKKIKVF.

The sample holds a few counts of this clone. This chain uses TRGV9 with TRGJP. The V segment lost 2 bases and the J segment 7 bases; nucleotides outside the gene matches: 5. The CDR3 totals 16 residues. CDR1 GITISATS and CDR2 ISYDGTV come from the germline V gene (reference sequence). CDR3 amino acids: CALWEAFELGKKIKVF. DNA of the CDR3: TGTGCCTTGTGGGAGGCCTTTGAGTTGGGCAAAAAAATCAAGGTATTT.

Here the CDR3 DNA reads TGTGCCTTGTGGGAGTTAGGGCAAGAGTTGGGCAAAAAAATCAAGGTATTT. Amino acids: CALWELGQELGKKIKVF. J is TRGJP and V is TRGV9. The J gene is not listed in TCRdb, so it was assigned here from a DNA match to germline. This CDR3 spans 17 amino acids. J was trimmed by 1 base and V by 3 bases; bases with no gene match: 3. From germline, CDR1 is GITISATS and CDR2 ISYDGTV (reference sequence).

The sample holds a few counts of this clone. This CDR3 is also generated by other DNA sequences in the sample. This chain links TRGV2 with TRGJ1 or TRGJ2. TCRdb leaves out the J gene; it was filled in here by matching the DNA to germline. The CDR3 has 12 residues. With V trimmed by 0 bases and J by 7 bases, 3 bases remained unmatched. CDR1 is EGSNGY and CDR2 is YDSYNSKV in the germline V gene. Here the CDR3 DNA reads TGTGCCACCTGGGACGGGCGCTATAAGAAACTCTTT. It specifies CATWDGRYKKLF.

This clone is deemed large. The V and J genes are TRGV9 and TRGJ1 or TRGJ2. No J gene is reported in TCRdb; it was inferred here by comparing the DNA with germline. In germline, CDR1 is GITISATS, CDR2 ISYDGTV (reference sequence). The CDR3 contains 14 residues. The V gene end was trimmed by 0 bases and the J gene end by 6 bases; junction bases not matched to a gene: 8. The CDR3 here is CALWEVGGAYKKLF. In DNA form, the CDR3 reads TGTGCCTTGTGGGAGGTGGGGGGGGCTTATAAGAAACTCTTT.

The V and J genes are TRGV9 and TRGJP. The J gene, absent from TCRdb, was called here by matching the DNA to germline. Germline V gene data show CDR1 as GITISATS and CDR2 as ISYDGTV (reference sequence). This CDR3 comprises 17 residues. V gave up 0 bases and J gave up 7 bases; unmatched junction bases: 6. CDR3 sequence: CALWEVPFELGKKIKVF. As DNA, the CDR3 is TGTGCCTTGTGGGAGGTGCCGTTTGAGTTGGGCAAAAAAATCAAGGTATTT.

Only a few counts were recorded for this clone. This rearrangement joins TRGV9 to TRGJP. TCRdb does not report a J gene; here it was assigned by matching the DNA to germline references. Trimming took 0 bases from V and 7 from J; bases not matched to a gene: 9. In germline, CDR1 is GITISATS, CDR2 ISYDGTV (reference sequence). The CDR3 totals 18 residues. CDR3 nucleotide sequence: TGTGCCTTGTGGGAGGTGAACGTGGGTGAGTTGGGCAAAAAAATCAAGGTATTT. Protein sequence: CALWEVNVGELGKKIKVF.

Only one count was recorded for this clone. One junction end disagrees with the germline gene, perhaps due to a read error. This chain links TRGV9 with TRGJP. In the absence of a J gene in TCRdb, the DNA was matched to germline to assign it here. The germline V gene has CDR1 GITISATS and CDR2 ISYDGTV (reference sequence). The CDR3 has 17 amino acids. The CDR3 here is CALWEVLQELGKKNKVF. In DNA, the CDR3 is TGTGCCTTGTGGGAGGTGCTGCAAGAGTTGGGTAAAAAAAACAAGGTATTT.

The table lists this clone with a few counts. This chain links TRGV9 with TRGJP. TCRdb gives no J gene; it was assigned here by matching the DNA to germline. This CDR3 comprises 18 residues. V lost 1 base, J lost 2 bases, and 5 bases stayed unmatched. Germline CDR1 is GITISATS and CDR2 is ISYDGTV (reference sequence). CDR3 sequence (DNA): TGTGCCTTGTGGGAGGTCCTCCGGCAAGAGTTGGGCAAAAAAATCAAGGTATTT. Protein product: CALWEVLRQELGKKIKVF.

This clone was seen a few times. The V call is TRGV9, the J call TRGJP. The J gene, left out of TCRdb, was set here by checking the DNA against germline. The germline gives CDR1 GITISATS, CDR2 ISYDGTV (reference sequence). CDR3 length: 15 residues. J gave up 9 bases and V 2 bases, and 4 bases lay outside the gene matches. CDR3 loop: CALWEEALGKKIKVF. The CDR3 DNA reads TGTGCCTTGTGGGAGGAGGCGTTGGGCAAAAAAATCAAGGTATTT.

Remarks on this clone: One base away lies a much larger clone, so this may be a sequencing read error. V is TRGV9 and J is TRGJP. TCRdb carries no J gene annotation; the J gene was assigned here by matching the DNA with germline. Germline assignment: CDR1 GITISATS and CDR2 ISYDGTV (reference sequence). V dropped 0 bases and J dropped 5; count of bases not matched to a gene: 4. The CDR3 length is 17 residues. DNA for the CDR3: TGTGCCTTGTGGGAGGTGCGGGAAGAGTTGGGCAAAAAAATCAAGGTATTT. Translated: CALWEVREELGKKIKVF.

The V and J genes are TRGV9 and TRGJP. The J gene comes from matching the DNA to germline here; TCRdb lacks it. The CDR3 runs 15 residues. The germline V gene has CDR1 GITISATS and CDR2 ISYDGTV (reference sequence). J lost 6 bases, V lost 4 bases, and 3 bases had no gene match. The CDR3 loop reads CALWDSELGKKIKVF. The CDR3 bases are TGTGCCTTGTGGGACTCAGAGTTGGGCAAAAAAATCAAGGTATTT.

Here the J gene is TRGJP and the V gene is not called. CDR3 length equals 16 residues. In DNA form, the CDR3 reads TGTGCCTTGTGGGCTGGTATACAGTTGGGCAAAAAAATCAAGGTATTT. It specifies CALWAGIQLGKKIKVF.

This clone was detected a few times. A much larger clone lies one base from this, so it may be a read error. CDR3: CATWDTTGWFKIF. The CDR3 DNA sequence: TGTGCCACCTGGGACACCACTGGTTGGTTCAAGATATTT. The rearrangement joins TRGV2 to TRGJP1. TCRdb does not report a J gene; here it was assigned by matching the DNA to germline references. Losses at the gene ends were 3 bases for V and 2 bases for J; bases not matched to a gene: 0. The germline CDR1 and CDR2 sequences are EGSNGY and YDSYNSKV. The CDR3 is 13 residues long.

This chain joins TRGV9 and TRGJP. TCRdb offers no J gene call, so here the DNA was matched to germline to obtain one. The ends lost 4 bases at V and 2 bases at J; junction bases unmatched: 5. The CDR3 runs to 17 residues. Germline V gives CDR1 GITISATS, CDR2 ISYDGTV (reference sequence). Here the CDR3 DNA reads TGTGCCTTGTGGGACGGCCGGCAAGAGTTGGGCAAAAAAATCAAGGTATTT. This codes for CALWDGRQELGKKIKVF.

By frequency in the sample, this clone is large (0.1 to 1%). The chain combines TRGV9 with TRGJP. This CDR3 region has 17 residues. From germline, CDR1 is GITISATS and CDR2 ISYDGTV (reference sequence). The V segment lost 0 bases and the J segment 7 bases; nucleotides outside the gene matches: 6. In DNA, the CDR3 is TGTGCCTTGTGGGAGGTGCAATACGAGTTGGGCAAAAAAATCAAGGTATTT. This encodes CALWEVQYELGKKIKVF.

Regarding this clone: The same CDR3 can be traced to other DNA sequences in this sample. CDR3 coding DNA: TGTGCCACCTGGGACGAGATTAGAGGAGCCACTGGTTGGTTCAAGATATTT. Protein: CATWDEIRGATGWFKIF. The chain joins TRGV4 to TRGJP1. No J segment appears in TCRdb, so it was assigned here by matching the sequence to germline. The CDR3 covers 17 residues. Looked up from germline, CDR1 is EGSTGY and CDR2 is YDSYTSSV. V lost 4 bases to trimming and J lost 3 bases; unmatched junction nucleotides: 14.

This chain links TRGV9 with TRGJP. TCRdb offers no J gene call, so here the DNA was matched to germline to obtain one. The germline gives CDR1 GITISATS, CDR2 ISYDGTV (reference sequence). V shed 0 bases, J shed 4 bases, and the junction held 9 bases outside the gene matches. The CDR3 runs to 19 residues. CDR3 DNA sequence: TGTGCCTTGTGGGAGGTGCATGGATTTCAAGAGTTGGGCAAAAAAATCAAGGTATTT. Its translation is CALWEVHGFQELGKKIKVF.

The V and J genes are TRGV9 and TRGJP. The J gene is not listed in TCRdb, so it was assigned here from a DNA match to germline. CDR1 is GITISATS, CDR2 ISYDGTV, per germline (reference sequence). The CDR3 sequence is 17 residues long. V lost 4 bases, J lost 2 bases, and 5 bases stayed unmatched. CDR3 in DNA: TGTGCCTTGTGGGACCCACGGCAAGAGTTGGGCAAAAAAATCAAGGTATTT. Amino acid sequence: CALWDPRQELGKKIKVF.

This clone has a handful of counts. The CDR3 sequence: CATWDHYYKKLF. The CDR3, as DNA: TGTGCCACCTGGGATCATTATTATAAGAAACTCTTT. The J gene is TRGJ1 or TRGJ2, the V gene TRGV4. Looked up from germline, CDR1 is EGSTGY and CDR2 is YDSYTSSV. With V trimmed by 3 bases and J by 2 bases, 1 base remained unmatched. The length of the CDR3 is 12 residues.

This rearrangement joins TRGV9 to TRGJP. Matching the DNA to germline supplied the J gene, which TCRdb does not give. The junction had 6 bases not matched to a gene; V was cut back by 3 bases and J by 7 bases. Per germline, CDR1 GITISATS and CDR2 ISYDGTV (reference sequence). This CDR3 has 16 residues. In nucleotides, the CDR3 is TGTGCCTTGTGGGAGAACGATGAGTTGGGCAAAAAAATCAAGGTATTT. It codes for CALWENDELGKKIKVF.

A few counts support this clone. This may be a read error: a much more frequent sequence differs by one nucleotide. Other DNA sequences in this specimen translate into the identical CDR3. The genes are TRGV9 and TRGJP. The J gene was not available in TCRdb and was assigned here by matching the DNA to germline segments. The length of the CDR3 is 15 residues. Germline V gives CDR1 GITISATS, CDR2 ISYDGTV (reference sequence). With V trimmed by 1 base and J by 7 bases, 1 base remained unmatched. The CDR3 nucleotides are TGTGCCTTGTGGGAGGTCGAGTTGGGCAAAAAAATCAAGGTATTT. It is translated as CALWEVELGKKIKVF.

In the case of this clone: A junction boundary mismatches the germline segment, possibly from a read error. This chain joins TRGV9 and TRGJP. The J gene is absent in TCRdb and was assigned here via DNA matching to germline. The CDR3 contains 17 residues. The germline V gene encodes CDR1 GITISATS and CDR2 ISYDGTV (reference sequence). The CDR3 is CALWAPLQELGKKIKVF. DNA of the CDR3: TGTGCCTTGTGGGCCCCACTCCAAGAGCTGGGCAAAAAAATCAAGGTATTT.

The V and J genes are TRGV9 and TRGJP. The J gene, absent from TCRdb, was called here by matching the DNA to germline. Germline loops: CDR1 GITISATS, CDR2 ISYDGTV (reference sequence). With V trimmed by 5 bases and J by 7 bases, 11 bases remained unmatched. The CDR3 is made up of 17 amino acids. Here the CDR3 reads CALWGSPGELGKKIKVF. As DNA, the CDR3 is TGTGCCTTGTGGGGATCCCCGGGGGAGTTGGGCAAAAAAATCAAGGTATTT.

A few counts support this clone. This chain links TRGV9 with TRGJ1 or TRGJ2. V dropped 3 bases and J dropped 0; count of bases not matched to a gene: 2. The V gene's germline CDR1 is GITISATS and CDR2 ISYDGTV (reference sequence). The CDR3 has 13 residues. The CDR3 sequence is CALWEKNYYKKLF. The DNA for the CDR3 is TGTGCCTTGTGGGAGAAGAATTATTATAAGAAACTCTTT.